This T cell receptor beta chain was identified in a study of cytotoxic CD8 clonotypes in ibrutinib-treated CLL. About the research overall: Partial responders around 24, complete 2; around twelve progressed and about 15 stayed in remission by median roughly 68 months. Response material was collected after a median around 12 months of treatment, range 6 to 36. Study results and limitations: Researchers report that baseline clonality outpaced age-matched healthy donors and tracked circulating CD8+ T-cell counts. Under therapy, public clonotypes either contracted or stayed stable, and they were uncommon.

The data were produced by immunoSEQ multiplex PCR, yet TCRdb's version contains in-frame clones alone and is incomplete. The table records about 68,000 clones, around two thirds of them present only once. CDR3 length: 17 amino acids. J lost 4 bases, V lost 0 bases, and 6 bases had no gene match. Germline-derived CDR1 and CDR2 are SGHRS and YFSETQ. This clone has more than one count but fewer than ten. No antigen is known for it. Sequenced here: PBMCs, sampled after 12 months of ibrutinib treatment. The chain recombines TRBV5-1 with TRBJ2-3, with TRBD2 matching 12 bases. The TCR originated in a human donor with chronic lymphocytic leukemia. The chain's CDR3 is CASSLELAGGGSDTQYF. CDR3 DNA sequence: TGCGCCAGCAGCTTGGAACTAGCGGGGGGCGGGTCAGATACGCAGTATTTT.